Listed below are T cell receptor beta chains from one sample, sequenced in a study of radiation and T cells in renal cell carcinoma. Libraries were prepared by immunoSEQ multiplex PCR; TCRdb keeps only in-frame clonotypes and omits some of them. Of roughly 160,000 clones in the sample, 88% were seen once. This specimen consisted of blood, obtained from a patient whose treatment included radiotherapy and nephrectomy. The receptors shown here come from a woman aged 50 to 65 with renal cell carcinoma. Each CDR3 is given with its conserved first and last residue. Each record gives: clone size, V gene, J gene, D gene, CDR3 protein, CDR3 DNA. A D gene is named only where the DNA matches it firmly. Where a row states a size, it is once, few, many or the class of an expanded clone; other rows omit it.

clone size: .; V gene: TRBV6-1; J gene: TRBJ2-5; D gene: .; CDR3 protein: CASTRGGTGTQYF; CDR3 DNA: TGTGCCAGCACTAGAGGGGGGACCGGGACCCAGTACTTC
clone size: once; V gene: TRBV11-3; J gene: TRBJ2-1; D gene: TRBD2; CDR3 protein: CASSSTGGARYEQFF; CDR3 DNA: TGTGCCAGCAGCTCAACCGGGGGGGCCAGATATGAGCAGTTCTTC
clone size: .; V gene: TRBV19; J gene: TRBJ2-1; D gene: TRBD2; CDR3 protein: CASSLRTSGGPYNEQFF; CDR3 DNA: TGTGCCAGTAGTCTCCGGACTAGCGGGGGACCATACAATGAGCAGTTCTTC
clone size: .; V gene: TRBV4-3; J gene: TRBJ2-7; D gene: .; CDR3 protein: CASSQYLQYEQYF; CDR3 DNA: TGCGCCAGCAGCCAGTACCTTCAATACGAGCAGTACTTC
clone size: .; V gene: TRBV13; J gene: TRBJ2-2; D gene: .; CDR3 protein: CASSLSYYTGELFF; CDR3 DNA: TGTGCCAGCAGCCTCTCCTATTACACCGGGGAGCTGTTTTTT
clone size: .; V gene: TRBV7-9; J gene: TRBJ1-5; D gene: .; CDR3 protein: CASSLEAAPGNQPQHF; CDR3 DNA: TGTGCCAGCAGCTTAGAGGCAGCACCAGGCAATCAGCCCCAGCATTTT
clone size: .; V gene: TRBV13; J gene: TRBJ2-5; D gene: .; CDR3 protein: CASSSRTIQETQYF; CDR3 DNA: TGTGCCAGCAGCTCCCGGACAATCCAAGAGACCCAGTACTTC
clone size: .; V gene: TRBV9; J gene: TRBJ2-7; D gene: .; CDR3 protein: CASSARAGGNEQYF; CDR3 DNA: TGTGCCAGCAGCGCCCGAGCAGGGGGGAACGAGCAGTACTTC
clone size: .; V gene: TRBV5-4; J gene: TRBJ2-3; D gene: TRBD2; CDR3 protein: CASSLASGTTDTQYF; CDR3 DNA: TGTGCCAGCAGCTTGGCTAGCGGGACCACGGATACGCAGTATTTT
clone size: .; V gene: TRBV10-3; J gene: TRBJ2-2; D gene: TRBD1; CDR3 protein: CASGTGNTGELFF; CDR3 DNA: TGTGCCAGTGGGACAGGGAACACCGGGGAGCTGTTTTTT
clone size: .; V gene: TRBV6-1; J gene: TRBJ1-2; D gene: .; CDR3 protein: CASSEMVIEAYGYTF; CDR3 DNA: TGTGCCAGCAGTGAAATGGTTATAGAAGCCTATGGCTACACCTTC